This T cell receptor beta chain emerged from a study of response to subunit inactivated influenza vaccine. Study observations and caveats: The study's authors posited that every seasonal influenza vaccination enlists few new T cells.

This clonotype was counted only a few times. Its antigen is as yet unknown. This CDR3 spans 16 amino acids. Per germline, CDR1 GTSNPN and CDR2 SVGIG (reference sequence). Trimming at V came to 0 bases and at J to 7 bases, leaving 8 bases not matched to a gene. TCRdb reprocessed the RT-PCR reads with MiXCR, giving one entry per CDR3 protein. The repertoire holds over 150,000 distinct CDR3 sequences, around 8.8% seen once, with roughly 11% in the top ten. Sequences were derived from non-naive T cells sorted from PBMCs, sampled on the day of vaccination. The chain is built from TRBV30 and TRBJ1-5; 11 positions agree with TRBD1. This sequence was found in a man in his fifties or sixties who received an inactivated influenza vaccine. In nucleotides, the CDR3 is TGTGCCTGGAGTGTAAGGTCGGGACAGGGGGAACAGCCCCAGCATTTT. This gives the protein CAWSVRSGQGEQPQHF.